This T cell receptor (beta chain) was identified during a study of shared clonotypes between healthy human individuals (dated by TCRdb to the early 2020s). With respect to the entire study: Three men and two women, aged 18 to 49 years, made up the cohort. The study deeply sequenced blood TCR repertoires of about 5 healthy adults to estimate repertoire size and the extent of clonotype sharing between individuals. Between about 0.85 and 9.5 billion PBMCs per donor were obtained by leukapheresis. To increase sequencing depth and limit assay-specific biases, different laboratories used diverse techniques to prepare libraries and sequence TCR repertoires.

The study at large found these results: Sampling was restricted to blood, and TCR repertoires in tissue are likely to differ from TCR repertoires in blood. The genetic and exposure-history diversity represented was limited by the small number of donors. Pairwise subsampling indicated that sequencing depth was expected to affect the degree of clonotype sharing among donors.

The donors were healthy, HIV-negative adults who had no recently reported acute infections or vaccinations. Every donor was a Caucasian adult residing in Nashville, Tennessee, USA. In the unsorted samples, 70 million to 95 million PBMCs were counted, and genomic DNA was extracted using the QIAamp DNA Blood Mini kit. After blood collection by leukapheresis, PBMCs were isolated using Ficoll-Histopaque density gradient centrifugation and then cryopreserved in the vapor phase of liquid nitrogen. V and J are trimmed by 1 base and 5 bases, and the gene matches miss 4 bases of the junction. From a lookup of the germline V gene, CDR1 and CDR2 are KGHSH and LQKENI. There are 15 amino acids in the CDR3, from cysteine to phenylalanine inclusive. The retained sequence is limited to the CDR3, 45 bases, with the frame set at the first base. TCR CDR3 regions were amplified from genomic DNA by multiplex PCR using the deep immunoSEQ assay. Genomic DNA extracted from each cell subset was distributed evenly over all wells of several immunoSEQ 96-well plates, and each plate served as one replicate. For unsorted PBMC, approximately 300 ng of genomic DNA, equivalent to tens of thousands of T cell genomes, went into each replicate PCR. Ten immunoSEQ deep assay plates were used to sequence unsorted PBMC genomic DNA. The purified libraries were quantified using a Qubit 3.0 fluorometer, sized with a Bioanalyzer 2100, and then quantified again using the KAPA Library Quantification kit. Every immunoSEQ 96-well plate was sequenced on a dedicated single-read 150-cycle Illumina NextSeq 550 flow cell. The original pipeline was this. Because only junctional sequences without quality scores were contained in the immunoSEQ output, filtering matching that applied to full-length reads could not be performed. Sequences were annotated with PyIR, a Python wrapper for IgBLAST v1.9, using IMGT germline references to assign V/J genes and CDR3. Any read was removed if the V/J assignment was weak (E-value above 1e-6), the CDR3 was missing, or the read contained stop codons, out-of-frame junctions, or ambiguous translated residues. V3J clonotypes were defined by identical inferred V gene, J gene, and CDR3 amino acid sequence. Percentage overlap between repertoires was computed as shared unique clonotypes divided by the size of the smaller repertoire. RTK rarefaction, the Chao1 estimator, and Recon v2.1 estimates of unobserved clonotypes were used to assess repertoire richness. The clones in this table, taken by TCRdb from immuneACCESS, are in-frame only. Not every clone is retained; where verified, under half of the shortfall comes from an unresolved V gene, and the cause of the rest is unknown. Clonal size and the V and J genes are those of that table, whereas D and trimming came from the DNA. The sample table contains about half a million clones; only one count was recorded for around 77% of them. More than 10% of the sample is in the top ten clones.

Concerning this clone: Its antigen is not yet known. The record has no base qualities; no much larger clone is one base away.

The rearranged chain carries TRBV18 and TRBJ1-4; 7 junctional bases match TRBD1. This receptor was identified in a woman in her thirties or forties in good health. Some clones in this sample may be carry-over from other donors' samples. Sequenced input: PBMCs. CDR3 loop: CASSPLDRANEKLFF. The sequenced DNA is TGTGCCAGCTCACCACTAGACAGGGCAAATGAAAAACTGTTTTTT.